A selection of T cell receptor beta chains follows, all from one sample in a study of T cells in Graves' hyperthyroidism and ophthalmopathy. Via MiXCR, TCRdb re-called the multiplex PCR reads, giving one row per CDR3 protein. The sample shows around 760,000 distinct CDR3 sequences, about 35% of them seen only once. Sequenced sample: blood. Source of these receptors: a woman aged 40 to 49 with Graves' hyperthyroidism. Each CDR3 is given with its conserved first and last residue. A D gene is named only where the DNA matches it firmly. Where a row states a size, it is once, few, many or the class of an expanded clone; other rows omit it.

CDR3aa: CASSNYGGIGTNEKLFF
CDR3nt: TGTGCCAGCAGCAACTACGGGGGGATAGGGACTAATGAAAAACTGTTTTTT
j_gene: TRBJ1-4
v_gene: TRBV5-6
abundance: NA
d_gene: NA

CDR3aa: CASTKGTGYAGELFF
CDR3nt: TGTGCCAGCACCAAGGGGACGGGGTACGCCGGGGAGCTGTTTTTT
j_gene: TRBJ2-2
v_gene: TRBV6-1
abundance: few
d_gene: NA

CDR3aa: CASSYSRYEASVGEQYF
CDR3nt: TGTGCCAGCAGTTACTCGAGGTATGAGGCTAGCGTCGGCGAGCAGTACTTC
j_gene: TRBJ2-7
v_gene: TRBV6-5
abundance: NA
d_gene: NA

CDR3aa: CASSYAGETNYGYTF
CDR3nt: TGTGCCAGCAGTTATGCGGGGGAGACTAACTATGGCTACACCTTC
j_gene: TRBJ1-2
v_gene: TRBV6-6
abundance: NA
d_gene: NA

CDR3aa: CASSSVLTSLNTEAFF
CDR3nt: TGTGCCAGCAGCTCGGTATTGACTTCCCTGAACACTGAAGCTTTCTTT
j_gene: TRBJ1-1
v_gene: TRBV5-8
abundance: few
d_gene: NA

CDR3aa: CASRPKRSTQQYF
CDR3nt: TGTGCCAGCCGCCCTAAGCGGAGCACCCAGCAGTACTTC
j_gene: TRBJ2-7
v_gene: TRBV7-9
abundance: many
d_gene: NA

CDR3aa: CASSGSPYSNQPQHF
CDR3nt: TGTGCCAGCAGCGGGTCCCCGTATAGCAATCAGCCCCAGCATTTT
j_gene: TRBJ1-5
v_gene: TRBV12-3/TRBV12-4
abundance: many
d_gene: NA

CDR3aa: CASTGTSFTGELFF
CDR3nt: TGTGCCAGCACCGGGACTAGCTTTACCGGGGAGCTGTTTTTT
j_gene: TRBJ2-2
v_gene: TRBV2
abundance: NA
d_gene: TRBD2

CDR3aa: CSARDRGGYGYTF
CDR3nt: TGCAGTGCTAGAGATCGGGGAGGGTATGGCTACACCTTC
j_gene: TRBJ1-2
v_gene: TRBV20-1
abundance: few
d_gene: NA

CDR3aa: CASSLGTGLGVYEQYF
CDR3nt: TGCGCCAGCAGCTTGGGGACAGGGTTGGGTGTGTACGAGCAGTACTTC
j_gene: TRBJ2-7
v_gene: TRBV5-1
abundance: NA
d_gene: TRBD1

CDR3aa: CASSGGQRNEKLFF
CDR3nt: TGTGCCAGCAGCGGGGGGCAGCGGAATGAAAAACTGTTTTTT
j_gene: TRBJ1-4
v_gene: TRBV9
abundance: few
d_gene: NA

CDR3aa: CSLEAGRETQYF
CDR3nt: TGCAGCTTGGAGGCAGGGCGTGAGACCCAGTACTTC
j_gene: TRBJ2-5
v_gene: TRBV29-1
abundance: NA
d_gene: NA

CDR3aa: CSVAEGAQYF
CDR3nt: TGCAGCGTTGCGGAGGGGGCCCAGTACTTC
j_gene: TRBJ2-5
v_gene: TRBV29-1
abundance: NA
d_gene: NA

CDR3aa: CASSQNSKGEKLFF
CDR3nt: TGTGCCAGCAGCCAAAATAGCAAGGGGGAAAAACTGTTTTTT
j_gene: TRBJ1-4
v_gene: TRBV7-2
abundance: few
d_gene: NA

CDR3aa: CSALGGLAGKETQYF
CDR3nt: TGCAGTGCTCTAGGGGGGCTAGCGGGGAAAGAGACCCAGTACTTC
j_gene: TRBJ2-5
v_gene: TRBV20-1
abundance: NA
d_gene: TRBD2

CDR3aa: CASSLLLDSEAFF
CDR3nt: TGTGCCAGCAGTTTATTGTTGGACTCTGAAGCTTTCTTT
j_gene: TRBJ1-1
v_gene: TRBV12-3/TRBV12-4
abundance: NA
d_gene: NA

CDR3aa: CASSLQGITYEQYF
CDR3nt: TGTGCCAGCAGTCTACAGGGGATTACCTACGAGCAGTACTTC
j_gene: TRBJ2-7
v_gene: TRBV12-3/TRBV12-4
abundance: NA
d_gene: TRBD1

CDR3aa: CASSSVGQGGGEQFF
CDR3nt: TGTGCCAGCAGCTCAGTGGGACAGGGAGGGGGTGAGCAGTTCTTC
j_gene: TRBJ2-1
v_gene: TRBV7-2
abundance: once
d_gene: TRBD1

CDR3aa: CASSPVPGLAGAYEQYF
CDR3nt: TGTGCCAGCAGCCCCGTCCCGGGACTAGCGGGAGCCTACGAGCAGTACTTC
j_gene: TRBJ2-7
v_gene: TRBV28
abundance: NA
d_gene: TRBD2

CDR3aa: CASSLNVGPLHF
CDR3nt: TGTGCCAGCAGCTTAAATGTAGGACCCCTCCACTTT
j_gene: TRBJ1-6
v_gene: TRBV7-2
abundance: many
d_gene: NA

CDR3aa: CASSSAAEAFF
CDR3nt: TGCGCCAGCTCGTCAGCCGCCGAAGCTTTCTTT
j_gene: TRBJ1-1
v_gene: TRBV4-3
abundance: few
d_gene: NA

CDR3aa: CASSSTSGTSSYEQYF
CDR3nt: TGTGCCAGCAGCTCGACTTCCGGGACAAGCTCCTACGAGCAGTACTTC
j_gene: TRBJ2-7
v_gene: TRBV7-8
abundance: NA
d_gene: NA

CDR3aa: CASSPLEGNTIYF
CDR3nt: TGTGCCAGCTCACCACTAGAGGGGAACACCATATATTTT
j_gene: TRBJ1-3
v_gene: TRBV18
abundance: NA
d_gene: NA

CDR3aa: CASSALTGNTIYF
CDR3nt: TGTGCCAGCAGCGCCCTAACAGGAAACACCATATATTTT
j_gene: TRBJ1-3
v_gene: TRBV9
abundance: many
d_gene: NA

CDR3aa: CASSLEAGREQYF
CDR3nt: TGTGCCAGCAGCTTAGAGGCTGGTCGCGAGCAGTACTTC
j_gene: TRBJ2-7
v_gene: TRBV7-9
abundance: many
d_gene: NA

CDR3aa: CASSLITGVEAFF
CDR3nt: TGTGCCAGCAGCCTCATCACAGGGGTTGAAGCTTTCTTT
j_gene: TRBJ1-1
v_gene: TRBV7-9
abundance: NA
d_gene: TRBD1

CDR3aa: CASSLGGLAGDYEQYF
CDR3nt: TGTGCCAGCAGCTTGGGGGGACTAGCGGGAGACTACGAGCAGTACTTC
j_gene: TRBJ2-7
v_gene: TRBV5-8
abundance: few
d_gene: TRBD2

CDR3aa: CASSLLGTGYNYGYTF
CDR3nt: TGCGCCAGCAGCCTCCTCGGGACAGGGTATAACTATGGCTACACCTTC
j_gene: TRBJ1-2
v_gene: TRBV4-1
abundance: NA
d_gene: TRBD1

CDR3aa: CASSYSTRGGGTEAFF
CDR3nt: TGTGCCAGCAGTTACTCGACGAGGGGCGGGGGCACTGAAGCTTTCTTT
j_gene: TRBJ1-1
v_gene: TRBV6-1
abundance: NA
d_gene: NA

CDR3aa: CASSFRQEDGEQYF
CDR3nt: TGTGCCAGCAGCTTCAGGCAGGAAGATGGCGAGCAGTACTTC
j_gene: TRBJ2-7
v_gene: TRBV11-3
abundance: few
d_gene: NA

CDR3aa: CSASDNSNQPQHF
CDR3nt: TGCAGTGCTAGTGACAATAGCAATCAGCCCCAGCATTTT
j_gene: TRBJ1-5
v_gene: TRBV20-1
abundance: many
d_gene: NA

CDR3aa: CASSQRQGATNEQFF
CDR3nt: TGTGCCAGCAGCCAGAGACAGGGGGCGACCAATGAGCAGTTCTTC
j_gene: TRBJ2-1
v_gene: TRBV7-2
abundance: NA
d_gene: TRBD1

CDR3aa: CASSPRIGQPQHF
CDR3nt: TGTGCCAGTAGTCCTAGGATTGGTCAGCCCCAGCATTTT
j_gene: TRBJ1-5
v_gene: TRBV19
abundance: NA
d_gene: NA

CDR3aa: CSASPSGRETQYF
CDR3nt: TGCAGTGCGAGCCCTTCCGGGCGAGAGACCCAGTACTTC
j_gene: TRBJ2-5
v_gene: TRBV20-1
abundance: many
d_gene: NA

CDR3aa: CASSFDRGGPNEQYF
CDR3nt: TGTGCCAGCAGTTTCGACAGGGGGGGCCCCAACGAGCAGTACTTC
j_gene: TRBJ2-7
v_gene: TRBV27
abundance: NA
d_gene: TRBD1

CDR3aa: CASSESVGRRPQHF
CDR3nt: TGCGCCAGCAGTGAGTCTGTGGGGAGGCGGCCCCAGCATTTT
j_gene: TRBJ1-5
v_gene: TRBV10-2
abundance: many
d_gene: NA

CDR3aa: CSVAESLSGELFF
CDR3nt: TGCAGCGTTGCAGAGAGTCTGTCCGGGGAGCTGTTTTTT
j_gene: TRBJ2-2
v_gene: TRBV29-1
abundance: many
d_gene: NA

CDR3aa: CSARDLGGVGANVLTF
CDR3nt: TGCAGTGCTAGAGATTTAGGAGGGGTCGGGGCCAACGTCCTGACTTTC
j_gene: TRBJ2-6
v_gene: TRBV20-1
abundance: NA
d_gene: NA

CDR3aa: CASSYRDRGDYEQYF
CDR3nt: TGTGCCAGCAGCTACCGGGACAGGGGAGACTACGAGCAGTACTTC
j_gene: TRBJ2-7
v_gene: TRBV7-9
abundance: many
d_gene: TRBD1

CDR3aa: CASSFADSEAFF
CDR3nt: TGTGCCAGCAGCTTCGCGGACAGTGAAGCTTTCTTT
j_gene: TRBJ1-1
v_gene: TRBV7-9
abundance: NA
d_gene: NA

CDR3aa: CASSSDSQSSGANVLTF
CDR3nt: TGTGCCAGCAGCTCCGATTCTCAAAGCTCTGGGGCCAACGTCCTGACTTTC
j_gene: TRBJ2-6
v_gene: TRBV7-2
abundance: many
d_gene: NA

CDR3aa: CSASPPAQTLHF
CDR3nt: TGCAGTGCGTCCCCCCCGGCCCAGACCCTCCACTTT
j_gene: TRBJ1-6
v_gene: TRBV20-1
abundance: many
d_gene: NA

CDR3aa: CASSLGHLNTGELFF
CDR3nt: TGTGCCAGCAGCCTCGGACATCTTAACACCGGGGAGCTGTTTTTT
j_gene: TRBJ2-2
v_gene: TRBV7-2
abundance: few
d_gene: NA